This is a list of T cell receptor beta chains from one sample in a study of regulatory T cells in long-lasting Graves disease. TCRdb independently ran MiXCR on the multiplex PCR reads; one entry per CDR3 protein. This sample has 200,000 to 250,000 distinct CDR3 sequences, with roughly a fifth found just once. These records were also assigned to another study, of T cells in Graves' hyperthyroidism and ophthalmopathy.

The sequences come from peripheral blood mononuclear cells (PBMCs), collected at new diagnosis, from a patient treated with antithyroid drugs. Receptor source: a woman aged 25 to 39 with Graves disease. The CDR3 runs from the conserved cysteine through the conserved F or W. The D gene is left open where the match is weak. The size field is filled for only some rows; it gives once, few, many or a size class.

CDR3aa | CDR3nt | abundance | j_gene | v_gene | d_gene
CASTNTRGNYGYTF | TGTGCCAGCACCAACACGCGGGGAAACTATGGCTACACCTTC | many | TRBJ1-2 | TRBV2 | NA
CASSLRTSNQPQHF | TGTGCCAGCAGTTTAAGGACGAGCAATCAGCCCCAGCATTTT | many | TRBJ1-5 | TRBV27 | NA
CASSGYEQYF | TGTGCCAGCAGCGGCTACGAGCAGTACTTC | many | TRBJ2-7 | TRBV9 | NA
CASGRGSQPQHF | TGTGCCAGCGGCCGAGGGTCTCAGCCCCAGCATTTT | many | TRBJ1-5 | TRBV27 | NA
CASSFPFSGDGYTF | TGTGCCAGCAGCTTCCCATTTTCTGGAGATGGCTACACCTTC | many | TRBJ1-2 | TRBV11-2 | NA
CASGGAEAFF | TGTGCCAGCGGGGGGGCTGAAGCTTTCTTT | many | TRBJ1-1 | TRBV2 | NA
CASSGAGTDDTEAFF | TGTGCCAGCAGTGGCGCCGGGACAGATGACACTGAAGCTTTCTTT | many | TRBJ1-1 | TRBV28 | TRBD1
CASSSIGGLAGTTGELFF | TGTGCCAGCAGCTCAATCGGGGGGCTAGCGGGAACCACCGGGGAGCTGTTTTTT | many | TRBJ2-2 | TRBV7-9 | TRBD2
CASSLAGGTPNTEAFF | TGTGCCAGCAGCTTAGCCGGGGGGACACCGAACACTGAAGCTTTCTTT | many | TRBJ1-1 | TRBV7-9 | NA
CASRLGLAGLYEQYF | TGTGCCAGCAGACTGGGACTAGCGGGCCTCTACGAGCAGTACTTC | many | TRBJ2-7 | TRBV28 | TRBD2
CASSPGGEGNTIYF | TGTGCCAGCAGCCCAGGGGGCGAAGGAAACACCATATATTTT | many | TRBJ1-3 | TRBV6-1 | TRBD1
CASRRNADSNQPQHF | TGCGCCAGCAGACGGAATGCGGATAGCAATCAGCCCCAGCATTTT | many | TRBJ1-5 | TRBV5-1 | NA
CASSTALNTEAFF | TGTGCCAGTAGCACAGCGCTGAACACTGAAGCTTTCTTT | many | TRBJ1-1 | TRBV19 | NA
CASSFRGATDTQYF | TGTGCCAGCAGTTTCCGGGGTGCCACAGATACGCAGTATTTT | NA | TRBJ2-3 | TRBV12-3/TRBV12-4 | NA
CASSDLGNTIYF | TGTGCCAGCAGTGATTTAGGAAACACCATATATTTT | many | TRBJ1-3 | TRBV2 | NA
CASSPRDRVSTEAFF | TGTGCCAGCAGCCCCCGGGACAGGGTGAGCACTGAAGCTTTCTTT | many | TRBJ1-1 | TRBV11-2 | TRBD1
CASGSPFSGNTIYF | TGTGCCAGCGGCTCACCCTTCTCTGGAAACACCATATATTTT | NA | TRBJ1-3 | TRBV28 | NA
CASRGPRLEPQHF | TGTGCCAGCAGGGGGCCCCGATTAGAGCCCCAGCATTTT | many | TRBJ1-5 | TRBV12-3/TRBV12-4 | NA
CASSSGQTTQYF | TGTGCCAGCAGCTCGGGACAGACTACGCAGTATTTT | many | TRBJ2-3 | TRBV7-2 | TRBD1
CASTLNRASNYGYTF | TGTGCCAGCACCCTGAACAGGGCCTCTAACTATGGCTACACCTTC | many | TRBJ1-2 | TRBV11-2 | NA
CASSYGLYYEQYF | TGTGCCAGCAGTTACGGCCTTTACTACGAGCAGTACTTC | many | TRBJ2-7 | TRBV6-5 | NA
CASSPTSDLTGELFF | TGTGCCAGCAGCCCGACTAGCGACCTTACCGGGGAGCTGTTTTTT | many | TRBJ2-2 | TRBV3-1 | TRBD2
CASSLAPGGRWGYTF | TGTGCCAGCAGTTTAGCGCCAGGGGGCCGTTGGGGCTACACCTTC | many | TRBJ1-2 | TRBV28 | TRBD1
CASSIRGVETQYF | TGTGCCAGTAGTATACGTGGGGTGGAGACCCAGTACTTC | NA | TRBJ2-5 | TRBV19 | NA
CASRQTGGAEGYTF | TGTGCCAGCAGGCAAACAGGGGGCGCGGAGGGCTACACCTTC | NA | TRBJ1-2 | TRBV3-1 | TRBD1
CASSYYSGGRRETQYF | TGTGCCAGCAGTTACTATAGCGGGGGGCGCAGGGAGACCCAGTACTTC | NA | TRBJ2-5 | TRBV6-5 | TRBD2
CASSLFVGQAFYGYTF | TGTGCCAGCAGTCTCTTTGTCGGACAGGCATTCTATGGCTACACCTTC | NA | TRBJ1-2 | TRBV28 | TRBD1
CASTWTGDPYEQYF | TGTGCCAGCACCTGGACAGGGGATCCCTACGAGCAGTACTTC | NA | TRBJ2-7 | TRBV6-1 | TRBD1
CASSFVGGATHEQFF | TGTGCCAGCAGTTTTGTGGGGGGGGCCACCCATGAGCAGTTCTTC | NA | TRBJ2-1 | TRBV11-2 | NA
CASSLEPGQETQYF | TGTGCCAGCAGCTTAGAACCAGGACAAGAGACCCAGTACTTC | few | TRBJ2-5 | TRBV7-9 | NA
CASSVSGRAATDTQYF | TGTGCCAGCAGTGTTAGCGGGAGGGCCGCTACAGATACGCAGTATTTT | many | TRBJ2-3 | TRBV6-2/TRBV6-3 | TRBD2
CASRQWDSPGTGEPFF | TGTGCCAGTCGCCAGTGGGACAGTCCGGGGACCGGGGAGCCGTTTTTT | NA | TRBJ2-2 | TRBV6-1 | TRBD1
CASSESPGQGQPQHF | TGCGCCAGCAGTGAGTCCCCGGGACAGGGACAGCCCCAGCATTTT | many | TRBJ1-5 | TRBV10-2 | TRBD1
CASSYSGSSNTEAFF | TGTGCCAGCAGTTACTCGGGGAGTTCGAACACTGAAGCTTTCTTT | many | TRBJ1-1 | TRBV6-5 | NA
CASSLGPGNQPQHF | TGTGCCAGCAGCTTGGGCCCGGGTAATCAGCCCCAGCATTTT | many | TRBJ1-5 | TRBV3-1 | NA
CSATADRSSSYNEQFF | TGCAGTGCTACGGCGGACAGGTCTAGCTCCTACAATGAGCAGTTCTTC | many | TRBJ2-1 | TRBV20-1 | TRBD1
CSARDSLAGGYSSYEQYF | TGCAGTGCTAGAGATAGCCTAGCGGGAGGCTATAGCTCCTACGAGCAGTACTTC | few | TRBJ2-7 | TRBV20-1 | TRBD2
CANLGENEQYF | TGTGCCAACTTAGGGGAAAACGAGCAGTACTTC | NA | TRBJ2-7 | TRBV19 | NA
CASSRRGRKDTQYF | TGTGCCAGCAGCCGAAGGGGAAGGAAGGATACGCAGTATTTT | many | TRBJ2-3 | TRBV3-1 | NA
CASSLGPRGSYNSPLHF | TGTGCCAGCAGCTTAGGTCCCAGGGGGTCCTATAATTCACCCCTCCACTTT | many | TRBJ1-6 | TRBV11-2 | TRBD1
CASSVTPRDSMNTEAFF | TGTGCCAGCAGCGTCACACCCCGGGACAGCATGAACACTGAAGCTTTCTTT | many | TRBJ1-1 | TRBV9 | TRBD1
CASGGLLGYTF | TGTGCCAGCGGGGGCCTTCTAGGCTACACCTTC | many | TRBJ1-2 | TRBV19 | NA
CASSLVGSTDTQYF | TGTGCCAGCAGCTTAGTGGGTAGCACAGATACGCAGTATTTT | many | TRBJ2-3 | TRBV7-9 | NA
CSARSSTDQEAQYF | TGCAGTGCTAGGTCAAGCACGGATCAAGAGGCCCAGTACTTC | NA | TRBJ2-5 | TRBV20-1 | NA
CASSGPPGTGAYEQYF | TGCGCCAGCAGCGGCCCTCCCGGGACAGGTGCCTACGAGCAGTACTTC | NA | TRBJ2-7 | TRBV5-1 | TRBD1
CASSSSGQAYEQYF | TGTGCCAGCAGTTCGTCGGGACAGGCTTACGAGCAGTACTTC | NA | TRBJ2-7 | TRBV28 | TRBD1
CASSPRHTANEKLFF | TGTGCCAGCAGCCCAAGACACACCGCCAATGAAAAACTGTTTTTT | NA | TRBJ1-4 | TRBV7-2 | NA
CASTTSGGSAGELFF | TGTGCCAGCACGACTAGCGGGGGATCGGCCGGGGAGCTGTTTTTT | NA | TRBJ2-2 | TRBV12-3/TRBV12-4 | TRBD2
CASSLTGTGGYNEQFF | TGTGCCAGCAGTTTAACCGGGACAGGGGGCTACAATGAGCAGTTCTTC | NA | TRBJ2-1 | TRBV28 | TRBD1
CSARYHTSNQPQHF | TGCAGTGCTAGATATCACACCAGCAATCAGCCCCAGCATTTT | many | TRBJ1-5 | TRBV20-1 | NA
CASSLDFDRARITQYF | TGTGCCAGCAGCTTAGATTTCGACAGGGCGAGGATTACGCAGTATTTT | NA | TRBJ2-3 | TRBV11-2 | TRBD1
CSEGQWSTDTQYF | TGCAGCGAAGGGCAGTGGAGCACAGATACGCAGTATTTT | few | TRBJ2-3 | TRBV29-1 | NA
CASGLVQGGDTQYF | TGTGCTAGTGGTTTGGTACAGGGAGGGGATACGCAGTATTTT | many | TRBJ2-3 | TRBV12-5 | NA
CASSLSWKSGNTIYF | TGTGCCAGCAGCTTATCGTGGAAATCTGGAAACACCATATATTTT | many | TRBJ1-3 | TRBV11-2 | NA
CASSLPTPTEAFF | TGTGCCAGCAGCCTCCCCACCCCCACTGAAGCTTTCTTT | NA | TRBJ1-1 | TRBV28 | NA
CASSPVKGTGTEAFF | TGTGCCAGCAGCCCCGTGAAGGGGACGGGCACTGAAGCTTTCTTT | many | TRBJ1-1 | TRBV28 | NA
CASSDPLGDSSGANVLTF | TGTGCCAGCAGCGACCCGTTAGGCGACTCCTCTGGGGCCAACGTCCTGACTTTC | NA | TRBJ2-6 | TRBV9 | NA
CASSQRPGQGTDTQYF | TGTGCCAGCAGCCAGCGTCCGGGACAGGGCACAGATACGCAGTATTTT | many | TRBJ2-3 | TRBV14 | TRBD1
CASRPGTSGRIEQFF | TGTGCCAGCAGACCCGGGACTAGCGGGAGGATTGAGCAGTTCTTC | many | TRBJ2-1 | TRBV6-1 | TRBD2
CSARGGRRLTGELFF | TGCAGTGCTAGAGGCGGAAGAAGGCTGACCGGGGAGCTGTTTTTT | many | TRBJ2-2 | TRBV20-1 | NA